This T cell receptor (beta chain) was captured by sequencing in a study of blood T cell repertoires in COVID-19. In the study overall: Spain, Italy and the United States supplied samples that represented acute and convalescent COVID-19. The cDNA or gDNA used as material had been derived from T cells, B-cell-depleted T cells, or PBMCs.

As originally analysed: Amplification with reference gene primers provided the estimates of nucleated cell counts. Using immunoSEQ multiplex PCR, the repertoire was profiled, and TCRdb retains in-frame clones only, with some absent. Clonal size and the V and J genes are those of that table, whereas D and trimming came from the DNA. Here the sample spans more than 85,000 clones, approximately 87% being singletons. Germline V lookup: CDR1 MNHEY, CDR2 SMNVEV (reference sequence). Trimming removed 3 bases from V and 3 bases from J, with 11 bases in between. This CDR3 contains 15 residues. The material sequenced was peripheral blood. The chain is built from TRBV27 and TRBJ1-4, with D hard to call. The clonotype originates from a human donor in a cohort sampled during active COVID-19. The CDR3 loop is CASSLQGRANEKLFF. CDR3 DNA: TGTGCCAGCAGTTTGCAAGGGCGGGCTAATGAAAAACTGTTTTTT.